This passage covers 20 T cell receptor beta chains from one sample sequenced in a study of STAT5B mutations in CD4+ large granular lymphocyte leukemia. The protocol was immunoSEQ multiplex PCR, while the TCRdb copy is restricted to in-frame clones and leaves out a portion. The table has about 40,000 clones, roughly 80% seen once; the top ten hold 0.3% to 0.35%. Specimen: CD4+ T cells from blood buffy coats. These receptors were collected from a human donor in good health.

The chain combines TRBV16 with TRBJ2-5; TRBD1 might be the D (6 bases). Trimming pared 1 base from V and 4 bases from J, leaving 13 bases between. The CDR3 covers 15 residues. Germline V gene lookup returns CDR1 KGHSY and CDR2 FQNENV. The CDR3 nucleotides read TGTGCCAGCAGCCAATTAGGTGGCAGGGGAGAGACCCAGTACTTC. Translating it yields CASSQLGGRGETQYF.

This clone was seen a few times. The chain couples TRBV19 to TRBJ1-2; D not resolved. Germline CDR1 is LNHDA and CDR2 is SQIVND (reference sequence). Trimming shortened V by 3 bases and J by 4 bases, and 12 bases separated the two germline ends. The CDR3 spans 14 residues. The CDR3 nucleotides are TGTGCCAGTAGTATTTATTCCTCGGGCTATGGCTACACCTTC. This codes for CASSIYSSGYGYTF.

The V and J genes are TRBV29-1 and TRBJ2-2, with D possibly being TRBD2 (5 bases). From germline, CDR1 is SQVTM and CDR2 ANQGSEA. Trimming stripped 8 bases from V and 5 bases from J, with 15 bases between. The length of the CDR3 is 13 residues. This CDR3 is CSSGNTGTGELFF. The CDR3 DNA sequence: TGCAGCTCCGGGAACACCGGGACCGGGGAGCTGTTTTTT.

This clone was seen only a few times. This chain joins TRBV27 and TRBJ1-6; TRBD1 matches 8 bases. V lost 6 bases and J lost 9; bases outside the gene matches: 7. This CDR3 comprises 14 residues. The V gene's germline CDR1 is MNHEY and CDR2 SMNVEV (reference sequence). CDR3 DNA: TGTGCCAGCAGAACCGGGACAGGCGGTTCACCCCTCCACTTT. It is translated as CASRTGTGGSPLHF.

The J gene is TRBJ2-1, the V gene TRBV6-1; TRBD2 agrees at 12 bases. Trimming removed 6 bases from V and 14 bases from J; junction bases left unmatched: 8. This CDR3 spans 13 amino acids. Germline lookup yields CDR1 MNHNS and CDR2 SASEGT. The CDR3 sequence: CASRRTSGAVEFF. The CDR3 region has the DNA TGTGCCAGCAGGAGGACTAGCGGGGCTGTGGAGTTCTTC.

V and J are TRBV7-2 and TRBJ1-5; TRBD1 might be the D (6 bases). In germline, CDR1 is SGHTA, CDR2 FQGNSA. This CDR3 has 15 amino acids. The V gene lost 1 base and the J gene lost 6 bases, with 13 bases spanning the gap. The chain's CDR3 is CASSLVGGPSQPQHF. The CDR3 coding sequence is TGTGCCAGCAGCTTAGTCGGGGGGCCTAGTCAGCCCCAGCATTTT. The full variable domain, its missing parts supplied by reference TRBV7-2 and TRBJ1-5, is GAGVSQSPSNKVTEKGKDVELRCDPISGHTALYWYRQSLGQGLEFLIYFQGNSAPDKSGLPSDRFSAERTGGSVSTLTIQRTQQEDSAVYLCASSLVGGPSQPQHFGDGTRLSIL.

The V call is TRBV25-1, the J call TRBJ1-5; possibly TRBD1 for D (5 bases). Trimming stripped 5 bases from V and 3 bases from J, with 20 bases between. CDR1 MGHDK and CDR2 SYGVNS come from the germline V gene. This CDR3 contains 17 residues. This CDR3 is CASSSIDWDGNNQPQHF. The CDR3 DNA follows: TGTGCCAGCAGTTCGATAGATTGGGACGGTAACAATCAGCCCCAGCATTTT.

The chain recombines TRBV5-4 with TRBJ1-4, with TRBD1 as a possible D gene (6 bases). CDR3 length equals 13 residues. V was trimmed by 3 bases and J by 5 bases, leaving 8 bases between them. Looked up from germline, CDR1 is SGHNT and CDR2 is YYREEE (reference sequence). The DNA for the CDR3 is TGTGCCAGCAGCTGGGACATAAATGAAAAACTGTTTTTT. It yields the protein CASSWDINEKLFF.

J is TRBJ2-7 and V is TRBV28, with 7 bases identical to TRBD2. The germline CDR1 and CDR2 sequences are MDHEN and SYDVKM. With V trimmed by 6 bases and J by 5 bases, 7 bases remained unmatched. The CDR3 totals 13 residues. As DNA, the CDR3 is TGTGCCAGCAGCCGGACTAGTGTCCACGAGCAGTACTTC. This codes for CASSRTSVHEQYF.

The rearrangement links TRBV19 to TRBJ1-2; 12 bases map to TRBD1. The CDR3 extends over 14 amino acids. CDR1 is LNHDA and CDR2 is SQIVND in the germline V gene (reference sequence). V lost 4 bases and J lost 7; bases outside the gene matches: 4. CDR3 nucleotides: TGTGCCAGTAGTAGGGGACAGGGGGCGGCTGGCTACACCTTC. Its protein is CASSRGQGAAGYTF.

The J gene is TRBJ2-7, the V gene TRBV10-3; 8 positions agree with TRBD1. CDR1 is ENHRY, CDR2 SYGVKD, per germline. After removal of 3 bases from V and 0 bases from J, the junction contained 7 bases not matched to a gene. This CDR3 region has 16 residues. CDR3 DNA sequence: TGTGCCATCAGTGACGAACAGGGGGGAGTCTCCTACGAGCAGTACTTC. Translation gives CAISDEQGGVSYEQYF.

J is TRBJ2-2 and V is TRBV6-6, with 8 bases matching TRBD1. CDR3 length: 15 amino acids. Germline V gene lookup returns CDR1 MNHNY and CDR2 SVGAGI (reference sequence). J lost 1 base, V lost 6 bases, and 4 bases had no gene match. This CDR3 reads CASSPGQGNTGELFF. The CDR3 region has the DNA TGTGCCAGCAGCCCTGGACAGGGGAACACCGGGGAGCTGTTTTTT.

The chain combines TRBV19 with TRBJ1-2, with 12 bases that match TRBD1. Germline CDR1 LNHDA, CDR2 SQIVND (reference sequence). V trimming: 4 bases; J trimming: 5 bases; junction bases outside the gene matches: 5. The CDR3 consists of 15 residues. This CDR3 is CASSTGTGGVYGYTF. CDR3 DNA: TGTGCCAGTAGTACCGGGACAGGGGGCGTATATGGCTACACCTTC.

This rearrangement joins TRBV7-2 to TRBJ1-1; D call uncertain. This CDR3 is built from 14 residues. The V end was cut by 2 bases, the J end by 0 bases, with 7 bases between. Germline V gives CDR1 SGHTA, CDR2 FQGNSA. CDR3 nucleotide sequence: TGTGCCAGCAGCTTAAGTCTCCTGAACACTGAAGCTTTCTTT. This encodes CASSLSLLNTEAFF.

The chain uses TRBV21-1 and TRBJ2-2; TRBD2 is the table's D call and was not checked against the DNA. TRBV21-1 is an annotated pseudogene. The length of the CDR3 is 13 residues. The CDR3 sequence is CASSRRGTGELFF. The CDR3 nucleotides are TGTGCCAGCAGCAGGAGAGGCACCGGGGAGCTGTTTTTT.

V usage is TRBV7-2 and J usage is TRBJ1-2; D unclear. The V end was cut by 5 bases, the J end by 0 bases, with 10 bases between. Germline loops: CDR1 SGHTA, CDR2 FQGNSA. The CDR3 sequence is 14 residues long. CDR3 amino acids: CASSRSGSNYGYTF. The CDR3 nucleotides read TGTGCCAGCAGCCGCTCCGGTTCTAACTATGGCTACACCTTC.

This clone was counted a single time. The chain couples TRBV19 to TRBJ1-1; weak D call: TRBD1 (6 bases). Deletions cut 6 bases from V and 4 bases from J, with 18 bases between. CDR1 is LNHDA and CDR2 is SQIVND in the germline V gene (reference sequence). The CDR3 length is 15 residues. CDR3 DNA sequence: TGTGCCAGTAGGGGGGGGGCGCTGTGGGGCACTGAAGCTTTCTTT. This codes for CASRGGALWGTEAFF.

This chain connects TRBV6-6 to TRBJ1-1; D gene ambiguous. The CDR3 loop spans 16 amino acids. Germline V gene lookup returns CDR1 MNHNY and CDR2 SVGAGI (reference sequence). V was shortened by 4 bases and J by 0 bases, with 15 bases between the two germline ends. The CDR3 nucleotides are TGTGCCAGCAGTTTGTCAGCAGGAGCGATGAACACTGAAGCTTTCTTT. Its translation: CASSLSAGAMNTEAFF.

J is TRBJ1-5 and V is TRBV5-1; TRBD1 matches 7 bases. Unmatched junction bases numbered 7, after V lost 4 bases and J lost 0 bases. The CDR3 consists of 16 residues. The germline gives CDR1 SGHRS, CDR2 YFSETQ. The CDR3, as DNA: TGCGCCAGCAGCCAAGGGACAGATTATAGCAATCAGCCCCAGCATTTT. It codes for CASSQGTDYSNQPQHF.

V usage is TRBV6-5 and J usage is TRBJ1-5, with D hard to call. The CDR3 spans 15 residues. Deletions cut 0 bases from V and 4 bases from J, with 10 bases between. Germline loops: CDR1 MNHEY, CDR2 SVGAGI. The CDR3 coding sequence is TGTGCCAGCAGTTACTCGCCGGAAGATAATCAGCCCCAGCATTTT. It translates to CASSYSPEDNQPQHF.